This passage covers 13 T cell receptor beta chains from one sample sequenced in a study of Graves' ophthalmopathy and Graves' hyperthyroidism. The authors amplified TCR beta CDR3 regions from RNA transcripts. Second-round multiplex PCR came after a first-round RT-PCR that employed HTBI primers. TCRdb ran MiXCR on the multiplex PCR reads and lists one entry per CDR3 protein. Altogether 650,000 to 900,000 distinct CDR3 sequences are present, roughly two fifths being singletons, with the ten largest covering 35% to 55%. Material: peripheral blood. The source is an adult man with Graves' ophthalmopathy.

This clonotype was seen a handful of times. The chain couples TRBV7-2 to TRBJ2-7; D not resolved. Germline lookup yields CDR1 SGHTA and CDR2 FQGNSA. V was clipped by 1 base and J by 0 bases, with 13 bases between them. The length of the CDR3 is 16 residues. CDR3 sequence: CASSLVRLNNSYEQYF. For the CDR3, the DNA is TGTGCCAGCAGCTTAGTACGGCTGAACAACTCCTACGAGCAGTACTTC.

About this clonotype: It may be a read error: a sequence one base away is much more abundant. The chain employs TRBV10-3 and TRBJ2-5; the D is unclear. V was cut by 5 bases and J by 2 bases, with 12 bases left in between. The CDR3 runs to 14 residues. Germline CDR1 and CDR2: ENHRY and SYGVKD. The CDR3 sequence: CAISYKGPQETQYF. The CDR3 DNA reads TGTGCCATCAGTTACAAAGGGCCGCAAGAGACCCAGTACTTC.

The V call is TRBV2, the J call TRBJ1-5; no firm D call. The CDR3 runs 15 residues. V was clipped by 6 bases and J by 0 bases, with 12 bases between them. Looked up from germline, CDR1 is SNHLY and CDR2 is FYNNEI. CDR3 amino acids: CASRLHRASNQPQHF. The CDR3 DNA is TGTGCCAGCAGACTTCACCGGGCTAGCAATCAGCCCCAGCATTTT.

In its sample, this clonotype was seen a few times. This chain joins TRBV29-1 and TRBJ2-7; TRBD2 aligns across 10 bases. The J call could be wrong; TRBJ2-1 is a better fit for the DNA end. Per germline, CDR1 SQVTM and CDR2 ANQGSEA. CDR3 length: 15 residues. CDR3 sequence reads: CSVEAASGRVNEQFF. In DNA form, the CDR3 reads TGCAGCGTTGAAGCGGCCAGCGGGAGGGTGAATGAGCAGTTCTTC.

Worth noting for this clonotype: At one of its ends the junction is not consistent with the germline gene, which may arise from a read error. This chain links TRBV25-1 with TRBJ1-2; D possibly corresponds to TRBD1 (6 bases). This CDR3 is built from 12 residues. Germline-derived CDR1 and CDR2 are MGHDK and SYGVNS. CDR3 nucleotides: TGTGCCAGCAGTTTTGGGGGCTATGGCTGCACCTTC. Protein product: CASSFGGYGCTF.

The gene calls are TRBV20-1 and TRBJ2-2; no firm D call. The CDR3 loop spans 14 amino acids. Germline V gives CDR1 DFQATT, CDR2 SNEGSKA (reference sequence). Trimming cost V 0 bases and J 7 bases, with 12 bases left between them. CDR3 sequence (DNA): TGCAGTGCTAGAGATTTGACGACCGACGGGGAGCTGTTTTTT. Protein sequence: CSARDLTTDGELFF.

V gene TRBV4-2 combines with J gene TRBJ1-3, with D uncertain. Deletions cut 1 base from V and 7 bases from J, with 11 bases between. This CDR3 has 14 amino acids. The germline V gene encodes CDR1 LGHNA and CDR2 YNFKEQ. CDR3 coding DNA: TGTGCCAGCAGCCAAGCGACGGAGGGTAACACCATATATTTT. It yields the protein CASSQATEGNTIYF.

Details on this clonotype: A much larger clone differs from this one at a single base, so this may be a read error. The chain carries TRBV10-3 and TRBJ2-7; weak D call: TRBD2 (5 bases). Germline values: CDR1 ENHRY, CDR2 SYGVKD. The CDR3 sequence is 13 residues long. CDR3 sequence: CAITEGPQYEQYF. As DNA, the CDR3 is TGTGCCATCACTGAGGGTCCCCAATACGAGCAGTACTTC.

This clonotype was counted between two and nine times. The V gene is TRBV5-5, the J gene TRBJ2-7; 8 bases match TRBD1. CDR3 size: 14 residues. CDR1 and CDR2 (germline): SGHKS, YYEKEE (reference sequence). Germline trimming cut 0 bases from V and 7 bases from J; bases unmatched to any gene: 6. The CDR3, as DNA: TGTGCCAGCAGCTTGGTCATGACAGGGGTGGAGCAGTACTTC. Its translation: CASSLVMTGVEQYF.

The CDR3 loop reads CASSIWRDGELFF. The CDR3 DNA reads TGTGCCAGCAGCATATGGAGGGACGGGGAGCTGTTTTTT. The rearrangement joins TRBV7-9 to TRBJ2-2; possible D gene TRBD2, 6 bases. Germline loops: CDR1 SEHNR, CDR2 FQNEAQ (reference sequence). With 5 bases removed from V and 7 bases from J, the gap between germline ends came to 11 bases. This CDR3 has 13 amino acids.

This clonotype has more than one count but fewer than ten. At one boundary the junction diverges from the germline segment, which might be a read error. This sequence joins TRBV5-1 and TRBJ1-6, with no clear D. This CDR3 has 16 amino acids. Germline assignment: CDR1 SGHRS and CDR2 YFSETQ. The DNA of the CDR3 is TGTGCCAGCAGCTCGACGGCGAGCTCCTATAATTCACCCCTCCACTTT. This encodes CASSSTASSYNSPLHF.

This clonotype was seen ten or more times. The V and J genes are TRBV2 and TRBJ1-2; D is undetermined. The length of the CDR3 is 16 residues. With 3 bases removed from V and 3 bases from J, the gap between germline ends came to 17 bases. CDR1 and CDR2 (germline): SNHLY, FYNNEI. The CDR3 region is CASSEGSYNRDYGYTF. DNA of the CDR3: TGTGCCAGCAGTGAGGGTTCGTACAACCGAGACTATGGCTACACCTTC.

In its sample, this clonotype was seen once. The rearrangement uses TRBV4-2 and TRBJ1-6; D may be TRBD1 (5 bases). Looked up from germline, CDR1 is LGHNA and CDR2 is YNFKEQ. This CDR3 has 20 residues. Trimming removed 4 bases at V and 7 bases at J, with 29 bases between. The CDR3 is CASSLKIRTLTEEGNSPLHF. DNA for the CDR3: TGTGCCAGCAGCCTGAAGATACGAACATTGACAGAGGAAGGGAATTCACCCCTCCACTTT.